These T cell receptor beta chains were read from a single sample in a study of T-cell reconstitution after alpha-beta-depleted transplantation in children. One entry per CDR3 protein, called by TCRdb with MiXCR from the PCR reads. Among roughly 340,000 distinct CDR3 sequences listed, around 15% were seen once. This material consisted of PBMCs, mostly from graft donor cells, taken 360 days after TCRalphabeta/CD19-depleted stem cell transplant. These receptors came from a male patient between 2 and 10 years old who had a stem cell transplant for acute lymphoblastic leukemia, so the T cells may come from the graft donor. CDR3s leave out the opening cysteine and the closing phenylalanine or tryptophan. Fields, in order: D gene, V gene, J gene, CDR3 protein. D genes are given only for firm matches.

d_gene: TRBD1
v_gene: TRBV20-1
j_gene: TRBJ1-6
CDR3aa: SASGQEGWNSPLH

d_gene: -
v_gene: TRBV7-2
j_gene: TRBJ1-4
CDR3aa: ASREGLPHEKLF

d_gene: -
v_gene: TRBV20-1
j_gene: TRBJ2-1
CDR3aa: SGATANEQF

d_gene: -
v_gene: TRBV7-2
j_gene: TRBJ2-7
CDR3aa: ASSRSGRYSYEQY

d_gene: TRBD1
v_gene: TRBV6-1
j_gene: TRBJ1-1
CDR3aa: ASRKPGQYTEAF

d_gene: -
v_gene: TRBV6-5
j_gene: TRBJ2-1
CDR3aa: ASSTLNSNEQF

d_gene: TRBD1
v_gene: TRBV7-3
j_gene: TRBJ2-7
CDR3aa: ASSLIPGGQGYPYEQY

d_gene: -
v_gene: TRBV5-6
j_gene: TRBJ1-4
CDR3aa: ASSSGRWWGNEKLF

d_gene: -
v_gene: TRBV12-3/TRBV12-4
j_gene: TRBJ1-2
CDR3aa: ASSLRGKGYGYT

d_gene: TRBD2
v_gene: TRBV18
j_gene: TRBJ2-1
CDR3aa: ASSPPPGGPNEQF

d_gene: -
v_gene: TRBV3-1
j_gene: TRBJ1-2
CDR3aa: ASSNRQNYGYT

d_gene: -
v_gene: TRBV20-1
j_gene: TRBJ2-7
CDR3aa: SARVGGNYEQY

d_gene: TRBD2
v_gene: TRBV28
j_gene: TRBJ2-3
CDR3aa: ASSTATGTSGTSTDTQY

d_gene: -
v_gene: TRBV11-2
j_gene: TRBJ2-2
CDR3aa: ASSPYNTGELF

d_gene: TRBD2
v_gene: TRBV6-1
j_gene: TRBJ2-1
CDR3aa: ASRPPGLHYNEQF

d_gene: TRBD2
v_gene: TRBV29-1
j_gene: TRBJ2-3
CDR3aa: SVAWTSGTSDTQY

d_gene: -
v_gene: TRBV7-9
j_gene: TRBJ2-5
CDR3aa: ASSSALELPADQETQY

d_gene: TRBD2
v_gene: TRBV10-2
j_gene: TRBJ2-5
CDR3aa: ASKRLAGEETQY

d_gene: TRBD2
v_gene: TRBV5-1
j_gene: TRBJ2-3
CDR3aa: ASSLGAGVTDTQY

d_gene: -
v_gene: TRBV10-3
j_gene: TRBJ2-7
CDR3aa: AIGANSGNEQY

d_gene: -
v_gene: TRBV18
j_gene: TRBJ1-4
CDR3aa: ASSPREATNEKLF

d_gene: TRBD2
v_gene: TRBV9
j_gene: TRBJ2-2
CDR3aa: ASSWRGSHTGELF

d_gene: -
v_gene: TRBV6-2/TRBV6-3
j_gene: TRBJ2-1
CDR3aa: ASKRRAEQF

d_gene: TRBD2
v_gene: TRBV29-1
j_gene: TRBJ2-1
CDR3aa: SVEDPSGREQF

d_gene: -
v_gene: TRBV4-1
j_gene: TRBJ2-1
CDR3aa: ASSQDWWGAYNEQF

d_gene: -
v_gene: TRBV28
j_gene: TRBJ2-5
CDR3aa: ASSSSGQRDQETQY

d_gene: -
v_gene: TRBV4-1
j_gene: TRBJ2-7
CDR3aa: ASSHAQVGSYEQY

d_gene: -
v_gene: TRBV4-3
j_gene: TRBJ2-7
CDR3aa: ASSQSQGMSYEQY

d_gene: TRBD2
v_gene: TRBV12-3/TRBV12-4
j_gene: TRBJ2-7
CDR3aa: ASSRTSGKVKQY

d_gene: -
v_gene: TRBV12-3/TRBV12-4
j_gene: TRBJ1-1
CDR3aa: ASSTAPQGNTEAF

d_gene: TRBD1
v_gene: TRBV6-2/TRBV6-3
j_gene: TRBJ1-5
CDR3aa: ASTDRVVGNQPQH

d_gene: TRBD1
v_gene: TRBV10-3
j_gene: TRBJ2-7
CDR3aa: AISGTPGQAGEQY

d_gene: -
v_gene: TRBV15
j_gene: TRBJ2-4
CDR3aa: ATSGRTLAKNIQY

d_gene: TRBD2
v_gene: TRBV7-2
j_gene: TRBJ2-7
CDR3aa: ASSTGGFEQY

d_gene: -
v_gene: TRBV28
j_gene: TRBJ2-1
CDR3aa: ASSLGLVRTEQF

d_gene: -
v_gene: TRBV24-1
j_gene: TRBJ2-1
CDR3aa: ATSDFEGIWF

d_gene: -
v_gene: TRBV5-8
j_gene: TRBJ2-7
CDR3aa: ASSREGGVSYEQY